This T cell receptor beta chain was recovered during a study of shared clonotypes between healthy human individuals. Overall study results and limits: In having few donors, the study represented limited genetic and exposure-history diversity.

V lost 5 bases to trimming and J lost 8 bases, with 7 bases between them. Germline values: CDR1 SGHTA, CDR2 FQGNSA. The CDR3 runs 11 residues. In regard to this clone: No antigen is known for it.

Assay used: immunoSEQ multiplex PCR; TCRdb lists only in-frame clones, some missing. The sample contains fewer than 1.6 million clones, about 98.5% of which appear only once. The chain combines TRBV7-2 with TRBJ2-1; D is unclear. The TCR sequence derives from a man under 40 in good health. Sequencing was performed on naive CD4+ T cells sorted from blood. The subset here: CD45RA+ positively selected. This chain's CDR3 is CASSPDHEQFF. The CDR3 DNA sequence: TGTGCCAGCAGCCCCGACCATGAGCAGTTCTTC.